This section outlines one T cell receptor beta chain sequence together with its context. The antigen is not known. Trimming pared 0 bases from V and 0 bases from J, leaving 10 bases between. The CDR3 extends over 16 amino acids. Germline lookup yields CDR1 SGDLS and CDR2 YYNGEE. The source of the sample is a study of T cell responses to AZD1222 COVID-19 vaccine. Study results and limitations: Two doses of AZD1222 preceded a rise in Spike-specific TCR breadth and depth. Donors in the cohort were predominantly white British and more often female, and clonal diversity was possibly underestimated. Researchers report vaccine-associated CD4 TCRs spanning spike, with dominance at 160-218 and 743-854.

Some clones are missing from TCRdb's copy, which holds only in-frame ones; the method was immunoSEQ multiplex PCR. This table has 130,000 to 150,000 clones, about 89% appearing once. This sequence originates from an adult in good health. This rearrangement joins TRBV9 to TRBJ2-1; D is uncertain. Source: peripheral blood, taken on day 0 of MenACWY control vaccination. CDR3 region: CASSVGETLSYNEQFF. CDR3 DNA sequence: TGTGCCAGCAGCGTAGGGGAAACACTCTCCTACAATGAGCAGTTCTTC.